Each of the 25 T cell receptor beta chains below was sequenced from the same sample in a study of cytomegalovirus exposure and HLA in healthy donors (dated by TCRdb to 2015 to 2018). Receptor libraries were prepared by the immunoSEQ multiplex PCR assay. The multiplex PCR relied on a mix of 60 forward primers for TCR Vbeta segments and 13 reverse primers for TCR Jbeta segments. TCRdb re-hosts the immuneACCESS table, in-frame sequences only. Its copies lack some clones; in the studies checked, an unresolved V gene accounts for under half of them, and the cause for the rest is not known. A total of about 300,000 clones appear in this sample, more than 80% of them only once. The top ten clonotypes cover around 4% of the sample. What was sequenced was PBMCs. The receptors come from a man aged 40-49 years in good health and CMV-seropositive.

This chain joins TRBV5-1 and TRBJ2-7; 9 nucleotides line up with TRBD1. This CDR3 region has 15 residues. The V segment lost 4 bases and the J segment 1 base; nucleotides outside the gene matches: 6. The V gene's germline CDR1 is SGHRS and CDR2 YFSETQ. CDR3 bases: TGCGCCAGCAGCCGGACCGGGACAGGGTCCTACGAGCAGTACTTC. Its translation: CASSRTGTGSYEQYF.

This clone was counted a few times. The CDR3 bases are TGCGCCAGCACCTTACAGGGGTCCTATGGCTACACCTTC. It is translated as CASTLQGSYGYTF. V usage is TRBV5-1 and J usage is TRBJ1-2, with 7 nucleotides matching TRBD1. CDR3 length: 13 amino acids. The germline V gene encodes CDR1 SGHRS and CDR2 YFSETQ. V dropped 6 bases and J dropped 4; count of bases not matched to a gene: 6.

The chain carries TRBV28 and TRBJ2-6; 9 bases map to TRBD1. The junction had 8 bases not matched to a gene; V was cut back by 7 bases and J by 1 base. The CDR3 is 17 residues long. Germline V lookup: CDR1 MDHEN, CDR2 SYDVKM. CDR3 loop: CASTNRGPSSGANVLTF. In DNA form, the CDR3 reads TGTGCCAGCACCAACAGGGGGCCCTCATCTGGGGCCAACGTCCTGACTTTC. The full variable domain, its missing parts supplied by reference TRBV28 and TRBJ2-6, is DVKVTQSSRYLVKRTGEKVFLECVQDMDHENMFWYRQDPGLGLRLIYFSYDVKMKEKGDIPEGYSVSREKKERFSLILESASTNQTSMYLCASTNRGPSSGANVLTFGAGSRLTVL.

This chain uses TRBV19 with TRBJ1-1; 7 bases fit TRBD1. The J segment lost 1 base and the V segment lost 3 bases, leaving 5 bases of the junction unmatched. The CDR3 consists of 15 residues. In germline, CDR1 is LNHDA, CDR2 SQIVND (reference sequence). CDR3 region: CASSMAGTANTEAFF. CDR3 in DNA: TGTGCCAGTAGTATGGCCGGGACAGCGAACACTGAAGCTTTCTTT. The full variable domain, in which reference TRBV19 and TRBJ1-1 provide the parts outside the CDR3, is DGGITQSPKYLFRKEGQNVTLSCEQNLNHDAMYWYRQDPGQGLRLIYYSQIVNDFQKGDIAEGYSVSREKKESFPLTVTSAQKNPTAFYLCASSMAGTANTEAFFGQGTRLTVV.

This chain connects TRBV9 to TRBJ1-2; 7 bases align to TRBD1. CDR1 is SGDLS, CDR2 YYNGEE, per germline. The CDR3 is 12 residues long. V shed 3 bases, J shed 10 bases, and the junction held 6 bases outside the gene matches. The CDR3 sequence is CASSGRQGFYTF. As DNA, the CDR3 is TGTGCCAGCAGCGGCCGACAGGGATTCTACACCTTC. The whole variable domain, remainder taken from reference TRBV9 and TRBJ1-2, is DSGVTQTPKHLITATGQRVTLRCSPRSGDLSVYWYQQSLDQGLQFLIQYYNGEERAKGNILERFSAQQFPDLHSELNLSSLELGDSALYFCASSGRQGFYTFGSGTRLTVV.

This clone was seen once. The J gene is TRBJ1-2, the V gene TRBV4-1; D not resolved. From germline, CDR1 is MGHRA and CDR2 YSYEKL. The CDR3 consists of 15 residues. Deletions cut 0 bases from V and 4 bases from J, with 12 bases between. CDR3: CASSQDLADRYGYTF. The CDR3 region has the DNA TGCGCCAGCAGCCAAGATCTGGCAGATCGCTATGGCTACACCTTC.

V is TRBV19 and J is TRBJ2-1; D remains ambiguous. In germline, CDR1 is LNHDA, CDR2 SQIVND (reference sequence). The CDR3 is made up of 12 amino acids. V was pared by 1 base and J by 10 bases, with 8 bases between. In DNA, the CDR3 is TGTGCCAGTAGTATAGGAAGCACGGAGCAGTTCTTC. Amino acids: CASSIGSTEQFF.

This clone was seen a few times. The chain employs TRBV28 and TRBJ2-7; 8 bases line up with TRBD2. The CDR3 is 14 amino acids. Germline V gene sequence: CDR1 MDHEN, CDR2 SYDVKM. J lost 7 bases, V lost 9 bases, and 14 bases had no gene match. The CDR3 DNA is TGTGCCAGTACCACGGGGGGGTTCGAGGGAGAGCAGTACTTC. This gives the protein CASTTGGFEGEQYF. Full variable domain (remainder filled in from reference TRBV28 and TRBJ2-7): DVKVTQSSRYLVKRTGEKVFLECVQDMDHENMFWYRQDPGLGLRLIYFSYDVKMKEKGDIPEGYSVSREKKERFSLILESASTNQTSMYLCASTTGGFEGEQYFGPGTRLTVT.

This clone has just a few counts. The chain uses TRBV28 and TRBJ2-7; TRBD1 matches at 7 bases. The CDR3 is made up of 13 amino acids. CDR1 and CDR2 (germline): MDHEN, SYDVKM. Trimming took 7 bases from V and 0 from J; bases not matched to a gene: 3. CDR3 sequence reads: CASTGGPSYEQYF. Here the CDR3 DNA reads TGTGCCAGCACAGGGGGTCCCTCCTACGAGCAGTACTTC.

The chain uses TRBV15 and TRBJ2-5; 11 bases fit TRBD1. Germline V gives CDR1 LNHNV, CDR2 YYDKDF (reference sequence). The CDR3 contains 15 residues. J was trimmed by 1 base and V by 5 bases; bases with no gene match: 3. The CDR3 DNA follows: TGTGCCACCAGCCTGGACAGGGGGCCCCAAGAGACCCAGTACTTC. Protein: CATSLDRGPQETQYF.

The chain has TRBV11-2 and TRBJ2-1, with 11 positions matching TRBD2. The J segment lost 4 bases and the V segment lost 5 bases, leaving 4 bases of the junction unmatched. The CDR3 sequence is 15 residues long. Germline V gene data show CDR1 as SGHAT and CDR2 as FQNNGV. The CDR3, as DNA: TGTGCCAGCAGCACGCCTAGCGGGGGGTACAATGAGCAGTTCTTC. This sequence encodes CASSTPSGGYNEQFF. Combining the CDR3 with reference TRBV11-2 and TRBJ2-1 gives the whole variable domain EAGVAQSPRYKIIEKRQSVAFWCNPISGHATLYWYQQILGQGPKLLIQFQNNGVVDDSQLPKDRFSAERLKGVDSTLKIQPAKLEDSAVYLCASSTPSGGYNEQFFGPGTRLTVL.

CDR3 coding DNA: TGTGCCAGTAGTGACCAGGGGGCTGGAGGGGATGAAGCTTTCTTT. It yields the protein CASSDQGAGGDEAFF. The V gene is TRBV19, the J gene TRBJ1-1, with 8 bases aligning to TRBD1. After removal of 5 bases from V and 7 bases from J, the junction contained 12 bases not matched to a gene. Germline lookup yields CDR1 LNHDA and CDR2 SQIVND (reference sequence). The CDR3 is made up of 15 amino acids.

J is TRBJ1-1 and V is TRBV6-5; 7 bases are a match to TRBD1. The germline gives CDR1 MNHEY, CDR2 SVGAGI. Trimming removed 2 bases from V and 4 bases from J; junction bases left unmatched: 4. This CDR3 comprises 14 residues. The CDR3 sequence: CASSYDRAGTEAFF. CDR3 coding DNA: TGTGCCAGCAGTTACGACAGGGCGGGCACTGAAGCTTTCTTT.

V is TRBV18 and J is TRBJ2-7; D is unresolved. The CDR3 totals 11 residues. V lost 3 bases and J lost 7, with 7 bases in between. Germline V gene lookup returns CDR1 KGHSH and CDR2 LQKENI. In DNA, the CDR3 is TGTGCCAGCTCACCCTCTAGGGAGCAGTACTTC. It specifies CASSPSREQYF.

The rearrangement uses TRBV13 and TRBJ2-2; 7 bases align to TRBD2. This CDR3 region has 16 residues. J was trimmed by 3 bases and V by 1 base; bases with no gene match: 5. Germline loops: CDR1 PRHDT, CDR2 FYEKMQ (reference sequence). CDR3 sequence: CASSLVPSGYTGELFF. CDR3 bases: TGTGCCAGCAGCTTAGTTCCTAGCGGATACACCGGGGAGCTGTTTTTT.

The rearrangement uses TRBV18 and TRBJ2-7; D perhaps matches TRBD2 (5 bases). There are 14 residues in the CDR3. V lost 2 bases to trimming and J lost 3 bases, with 11 bases between them. Germline-derived CDR1 and CDR2 are KGHSH and LQKENI. CDR3 sequence reads: CASSPKRSDYEQYF. The CDR3 region has the DNA TGTGCCAGCTCACCAAAGCGGAGTGACTACGAGCAGTACTTC.

V usage is TRBV10-3 and J usage is TRBJ2-7; the match to TRBD2 covers 12 bases. The CDR3 length is 14 residues. V was clipped by 4 bases and J by 5 bases; unmatched bases: 3. In germline, CDR1 is ENHRY, CDR2 SYGVKD. Here the CDR3 reads CAISALAGGDEQYF. DNA for the CDR3: TGTGCCATCAGTGCTCTAGCGGGAGGGGACGAGCAGTACTTC.

Written as DNA, the CDR3 is TGTGCCAGCAGCCCCGACAGCTCCTACGAGCAGTACTTC. This sequence encodes CASSPDSSYEQYF. This chain links TRBV5-4 with TRBJ2-7, with a tentative D call TRBD1 (5 bases). V lost 4 bases and J lost 0, with 8 bases in between. Germline CDR1 SGHNT, CDR2 YYREEE (reference sequence). This CDR3 is built from 13 residues.

This chain uses TRBV15 with TRBJ1-1; 8 nucleotides agree with TRBD1. Germline lookup yields CDR1 LNHNV and CDR2 YYDKDF (reference sequence). The CDR3 sequence is 17 residues long. V shed 0 bases and J 10 bases; nucleotides not matched to a gene: 16. The DNA of the CDR3 is TGTGCCACCAGCAGAGATAATGCGGCAGGGGGCTATCTGGGAGCTTTCTTT. Encoded protein: CATSRDNAAGGYLGAFF.

The V call is TRBV27, the J call TRBJ2-3; TRBD2 aligns across 7 bases. Per the germline V gene, CDR1 is MNHEY and CDR2 is SMNVEV (reference sequence). The CDR3 loop spans 16 amino acids. Trimming removed 2 bases from V and 4 bases from J; junction bases left unmatched: 9. CDR3 DNA: TGTGCCAGCAGTTTACGGGCGGGAGTGAGGGCAGATACGCAGTATTTT. The encoded protein is CASSLRAGVRADTQYF.

This rearrangement joins TRBV19 to TRBJ1-2; D is unresolved. Trimming left V 3 bases short and J 5 bases short, with 10 bases between. The CDR3 contains 13 residues. Germline V gene data show CDR1 as LNHDA and CDR2 as SQIVND (reference sequence). DNA for the CDR3: TGTGCCAGTAGTATGATTGAACGGTATGGCTACACCTTC. Its translation is CASSMIERYGYTF.

The V and J genes are TRBV29-1 and TRBJ2-3; the match to TRBD2 covers 7 bases. Per germline, CDR1 SQVTM and CDR2 ANQGSEA. This CDR3 is 15 amino acids long. V lost 5 bases, J lost 4 bases, and 12 bases stayed unmatched. The CDR3 DNA follows: TGCAGCGTTATCTCCAGCGGGACCGTCCCAGATACGCAGTATTTT. Encoded protein: CSVISSGTVPDTQYF.

This clone appeared a single time. The chain combines TRBV27 with TRBJ2-3; D may be TRBD1 (6 bases). Germline CDR1 reads MNHEY; CDR2 reads SMNVEV (reference sequence). Trimming took off 5 bases at V and 6 bases at J, with 9 bases between the two ends. CDR3 length: 12 amino acids. This chain's CDR3 is CASSPGVDTQYF. CDR3 in DNA: TGTGCCAGCAGTCCAGGGGTTGATACGCAGTATTTT.

V and J are TRBV28 and TRBJ1-2; 8 bases match TRBD1. The trim removed 7 bases at V and 4 bases at J, leaving 11 bases unmatched. The CDR3 is 15 residues long. From germline, CDR1 is MDHEN and CDR2 SYDVKM. Written as DNA, the CDR3 is TGTGCCAGCAAAGAGAGGACAGGGCCCATCTATGGCTACACCTTC. This sequence encodes CASKERTGPIYGYTF.

The chain joins TRBV27 to TRBJ2-7; D is uncertain. The CDR3 is 16 residues long. The V end was cut by 8 bases, the J end by 2 bases, with 22 bases between. Germline CDR1 and CDR2: MNHEY and SMNVEV (reference sequence). CDR3 loop: CASRDTLSRFPYEQYF. The DNA for the CDR3 is TGTGCCAGCCGCGACACCCTTAGTAGGTTCCCCTACGAGCAGTACTTC.